This T cell receptor (beta chain) was obtained from a study of PD-1 blockade in classical Hodgkin lymphoma. Libraries were prepared by immunoSEQ multiplex PCR; TCRdb keeps only in-frame clonotypes and omits some of them. The profile shows about 20,000 clones, 80% of them singletons. The time point is: cycle 4 day 1 (C4D1), after 6 weeks of nivolumab. Every patient relapsed after autologous stem cell transplantation, and brentuximab vedotin exposure varied. Trimming pared 5 bases from V and 4 bases from J, leaving 17 bases between. This CDR3 spans 15 amino acids. Germline V lookup: CDR1 MDHEN, CDR2 SYDVKM.

The chain carries TRBV28 and TRBJ2-5; no firm D call. The source of this sequence is a human donor with classical Hodgkin lymphoma. Sequenced material: peripheral blood mononuclear cells (PBMCs), taken before the fourth cycle of nivolumab. CDR3: CASSPPTPPRETQYF. The CDR3 DNA reads TGTGCCAGCAGTCCCCCGACCCCCCCGCGAGAGACCCAGTACTTC.